Each of the 5 T cell receptor beta chains below was sequenced from the same sample in a study of OX40 agonist ivuxolimab in advanced cancers. Produced via immunoSEQ multiplex PCR; TCRdb's table is partial and in-frame only. The sample shows roughly 87,000 clones, 92% of them seen only once. Sequenced material: CD4+ or CD8+ T cells sorted from blood, taken in a trial of the OX40 agonist ivuxolimab. These receptors were collected from an adult with an advanced solid tumor such as melanoma, head and neck, liver or kidney cancer.

The CDR3 DNA reads as TGTGCCAGCAGCTTTGACGGTAATTCACCCCTCCACTTT. Its translation is CASSFDGNSPLHF. This chain uses TRBV7-6 with TRBJ1-6; D not resolved. V lost 3 bases and J 6 bases, leaving 6 bases between the germline ends. The CDR3 spans 13 residues. Germline CDR1 is SGHVS and CDR2 is FNYEAQ.

V and J are TRBV7-6 and TRBJ2-3, with 12 bases lining up with TRBD2. The V and J ends lost 1 base and 3 bases, in that order; junction bases with no gene match: 5. The CDR3 is 17 residues long. CDR1 is SGHVS and CDR2 is FNYEAQ in the germline V gene. The CDR3 is CASSLVPSGGATDTQYF. CDR3 bases: TGTGCCAGCAGCTTAGTCCCTAGCGGGGGGGCAACAGATACGCAGTATTTT.

The rearrangement joins TRBV4-3 to TRBJ1-1; a possible D gene is TRBD1 (6 bases). Trimming stripped 2 bases from V and 0 bases from J, with 13 bases between. The CDR3 sequence is 16 residues long. CDR1 LGHNA and CDR2 YSLEER come from the germline V gene. This CDR3 is CASSQKYRALNTEAFF. The DNA of the CDR3 is TGCGCCAGCAGCCAAAAGTACAGGGCACTGAACACTGAAGCTTTCTTT.

A remark on this clone: The junction shows a germline mismatch at one end, possibly a read error. V is TRBV7-7 and J is TRBJ2-5, with TRBD1 as a possible D gene (5 bases). The CDR3 totals 16 residues. Germline V gives CDR1 SSHAT, CDR2 FNYEAQ (reference sequence). The CDR3 loop is CASSLGNWGSQETQYF. CDR3 in DNA: TGTGCTAGCAGCTTAGGCAACTGGGGCAGCCAAGAGACCCAGTACTTC.

This chain uses TRBV7-9 with TRBJ2-7, with 8 bases that match TRBD2. The germline V gene encodes CDR1 SEHNR and CDR2 FQNEAQ (reference sequence). V lost 1 base, J lost 0 bases, and 5 bases stayed unmatched. The CDR3 has 16 residues. The CDR3 region is CASSLVVAGGSYEQYF. CDR3 sequence (DNA): TGTGCCAGCAGCTTAGTGGTGGCGGGGGGCTCCTACGAGCAGTACTTC. The full variable domain, completed using reference TRBV7-9 and TRBJ2-7, is DTGVSQNPRHKITKRGQNVTFRCDPISEHNRLYWYRQTLGQGPEFLTYFQNEAQLEKSRLLSDRFSAERPKGSFSTLEIQRTEQGDSAMYLCASSLVVAGGSYEQYFGPGTRLTVT.